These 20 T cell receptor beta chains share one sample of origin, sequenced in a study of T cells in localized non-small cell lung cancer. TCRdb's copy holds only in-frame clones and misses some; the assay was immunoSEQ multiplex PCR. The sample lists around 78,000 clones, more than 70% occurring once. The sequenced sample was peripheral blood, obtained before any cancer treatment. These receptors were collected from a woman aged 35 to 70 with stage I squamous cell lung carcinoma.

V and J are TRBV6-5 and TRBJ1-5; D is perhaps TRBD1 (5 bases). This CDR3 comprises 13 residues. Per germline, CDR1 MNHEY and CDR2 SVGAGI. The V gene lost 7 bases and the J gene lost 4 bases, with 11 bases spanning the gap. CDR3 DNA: TGTGCCAGCAAGGGGCAGGGAAATCAGCCCCAGCATTTT. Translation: CASKGQGNQPQHF.

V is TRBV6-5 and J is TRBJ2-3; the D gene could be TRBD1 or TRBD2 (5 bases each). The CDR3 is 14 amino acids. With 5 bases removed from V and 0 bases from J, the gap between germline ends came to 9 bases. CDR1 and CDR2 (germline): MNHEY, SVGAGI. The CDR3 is CASSARDSTDTQYF. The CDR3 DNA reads TGTGCCAGCAGTGCCCGGGACAGCACAGATACGCAGTATTTT.

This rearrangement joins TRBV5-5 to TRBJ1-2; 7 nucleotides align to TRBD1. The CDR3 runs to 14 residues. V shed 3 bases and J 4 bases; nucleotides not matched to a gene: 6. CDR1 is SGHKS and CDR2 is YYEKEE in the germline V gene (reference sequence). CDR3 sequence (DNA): TGTGCCAGCAGCTCGGGACAGACATCCTATGGCTACACCTTC. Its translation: CASSSGQTSYGYTF.

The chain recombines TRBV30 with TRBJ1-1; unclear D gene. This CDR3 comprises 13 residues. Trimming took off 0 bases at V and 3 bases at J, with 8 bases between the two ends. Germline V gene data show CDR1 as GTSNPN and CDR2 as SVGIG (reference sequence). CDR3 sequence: CAWSVSWDTEAFF. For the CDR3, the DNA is TGTGCCTGGAGTGTGTCCTGGGACACTGAAGCTTTCTTT.

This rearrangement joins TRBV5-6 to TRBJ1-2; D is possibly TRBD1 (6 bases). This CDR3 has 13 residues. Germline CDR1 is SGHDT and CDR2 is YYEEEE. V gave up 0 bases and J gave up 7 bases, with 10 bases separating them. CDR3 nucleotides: TGTGCCAGCAGCTTGGGGGGGGCCAGTGGCTACACCTTC. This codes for CASSLGGASGYTF.

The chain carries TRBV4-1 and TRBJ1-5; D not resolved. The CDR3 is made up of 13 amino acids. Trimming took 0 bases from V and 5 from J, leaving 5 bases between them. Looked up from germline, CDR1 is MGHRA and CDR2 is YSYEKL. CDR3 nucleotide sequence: TGCGCCAGCAGCCAAGAACGCGATCAGCCCCAGCATTTT. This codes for CASSQERDQPQHF.

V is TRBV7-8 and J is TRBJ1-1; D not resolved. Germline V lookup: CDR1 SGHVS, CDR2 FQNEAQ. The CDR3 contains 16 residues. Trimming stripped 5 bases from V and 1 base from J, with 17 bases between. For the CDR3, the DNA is TGTGCCAGCAGCCCCCGGAGGGCCGAGGGGAACACTGAAGCTTTCTTT. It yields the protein CASSPRRAEGNTEAFF.

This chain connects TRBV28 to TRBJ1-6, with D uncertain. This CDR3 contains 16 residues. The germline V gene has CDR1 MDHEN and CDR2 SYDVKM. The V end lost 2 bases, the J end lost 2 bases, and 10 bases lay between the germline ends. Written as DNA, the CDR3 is TGTGCCAGCAGTTTAGGAGGGAGGGCCTATAATTCACCCCTCCACTTT. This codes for CASSLGGRAYNSPLHF.

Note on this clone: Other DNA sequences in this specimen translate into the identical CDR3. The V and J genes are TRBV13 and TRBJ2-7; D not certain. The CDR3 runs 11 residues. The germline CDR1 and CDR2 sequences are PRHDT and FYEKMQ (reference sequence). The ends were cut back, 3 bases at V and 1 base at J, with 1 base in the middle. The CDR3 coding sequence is TGTGCCAGCAGCTTTTCCTACGAGCAGTACTTC. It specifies CASSFSYEQYF.

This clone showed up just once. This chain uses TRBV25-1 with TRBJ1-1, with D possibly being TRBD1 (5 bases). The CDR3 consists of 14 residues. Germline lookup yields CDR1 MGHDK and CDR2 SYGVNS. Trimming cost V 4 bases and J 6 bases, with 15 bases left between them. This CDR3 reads CASSGGTRGAEAFF. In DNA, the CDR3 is TGTGCCAGCAGTGGAGGGACCCGGGGGGCTGAAGCTTTCTTT.

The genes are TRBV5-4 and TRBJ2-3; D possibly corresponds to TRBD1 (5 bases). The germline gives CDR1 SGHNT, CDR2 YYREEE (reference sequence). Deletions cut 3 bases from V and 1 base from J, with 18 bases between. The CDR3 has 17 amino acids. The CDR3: CASSSHDLGAGTDTQYF. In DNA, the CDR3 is TGTGCCAGCAGCTCGCACGACTTAGGGGCGGGCACAGATACGCAGTATTTT.

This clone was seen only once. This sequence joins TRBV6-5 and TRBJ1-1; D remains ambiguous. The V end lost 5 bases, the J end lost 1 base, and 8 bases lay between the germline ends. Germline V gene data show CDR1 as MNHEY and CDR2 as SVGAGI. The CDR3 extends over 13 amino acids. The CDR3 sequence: CASSATENTEAFF. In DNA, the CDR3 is TGTGCCAGCAGTGCGACGGAGAACACTGAAGCTTTCTTT.

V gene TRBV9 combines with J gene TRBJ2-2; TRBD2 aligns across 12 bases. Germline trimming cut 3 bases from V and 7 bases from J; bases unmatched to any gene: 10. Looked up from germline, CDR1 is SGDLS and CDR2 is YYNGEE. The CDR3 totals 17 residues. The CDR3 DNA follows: TGTGCCAGCAGCGCCCCTAGCGGGGGGGCCTTTGTCGGGGAGCTGTTTTTT. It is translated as CASSAPSGGAFVGELFF.

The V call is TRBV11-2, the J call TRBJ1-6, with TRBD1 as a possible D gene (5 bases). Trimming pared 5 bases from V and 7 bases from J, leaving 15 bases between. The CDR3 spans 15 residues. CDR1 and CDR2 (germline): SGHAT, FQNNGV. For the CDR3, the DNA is TGTGCCAGCAGCCAATTGGGGGACCCGAATTCACCCCTCCACTTT. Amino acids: CASSQLGDPNSPLHF.

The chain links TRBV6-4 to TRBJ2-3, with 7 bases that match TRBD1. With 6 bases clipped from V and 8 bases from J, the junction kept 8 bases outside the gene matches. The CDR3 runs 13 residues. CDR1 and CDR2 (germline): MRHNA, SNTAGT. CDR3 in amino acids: CASSYEGGGTQYF. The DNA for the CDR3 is TGTGCCAGCAGCTACGAAGGGGGCGGTACGCAGTATTTT.

The CDR3 here is CASSQEVEFEQFF. CDR3 in DNA: TGCGCCAGCAGCCAAGAGGTAGAATTTGAGCAGTTCTTC. The chain recombines TRBV4-1 with TRBJ2-1; D is ambiguous. The V end lost 0 bases, the J end lost 9 bases, and 9 bases lay between the germline ends. CDR3 length equals 13 residues. Looked up from germline, CDR1 is MGHRA and CDR2 is YSYEKL.

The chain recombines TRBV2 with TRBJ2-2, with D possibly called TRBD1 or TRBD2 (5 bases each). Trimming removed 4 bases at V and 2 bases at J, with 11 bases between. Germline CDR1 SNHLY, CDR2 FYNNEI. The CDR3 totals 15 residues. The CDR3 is CASSAGTYNTGELFF. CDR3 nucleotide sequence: TGTGCCAGCAGTGCCGGGACGTATAACACCGGGGAGCTGTTTTTT.

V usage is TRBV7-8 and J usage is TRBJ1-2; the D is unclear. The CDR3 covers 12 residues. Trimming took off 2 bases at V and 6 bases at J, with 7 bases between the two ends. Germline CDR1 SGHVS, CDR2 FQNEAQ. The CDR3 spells CASSLSSDGYTF. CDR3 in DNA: TGTGCCAGCAGCTTATCCAGTGATGGCTACACCTTC.

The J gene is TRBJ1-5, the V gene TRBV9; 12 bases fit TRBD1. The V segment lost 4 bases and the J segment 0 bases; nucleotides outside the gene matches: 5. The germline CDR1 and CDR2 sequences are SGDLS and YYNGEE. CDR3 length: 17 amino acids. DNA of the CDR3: TGTGCCAGCAGCACCGGGACAGGGGGCTTTAGCAATCAGCCCCAGCATTTT. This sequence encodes CASSTGTGGFSNQPQHF.

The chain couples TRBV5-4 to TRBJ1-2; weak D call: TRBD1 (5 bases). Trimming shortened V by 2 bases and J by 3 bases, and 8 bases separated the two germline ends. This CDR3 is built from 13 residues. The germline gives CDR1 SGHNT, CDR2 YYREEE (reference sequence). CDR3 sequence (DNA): TGTGCCAGCAGCTTTTTAGGGGACTATGGCTACACCTTC. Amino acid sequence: CASSFLGDYGYTF.